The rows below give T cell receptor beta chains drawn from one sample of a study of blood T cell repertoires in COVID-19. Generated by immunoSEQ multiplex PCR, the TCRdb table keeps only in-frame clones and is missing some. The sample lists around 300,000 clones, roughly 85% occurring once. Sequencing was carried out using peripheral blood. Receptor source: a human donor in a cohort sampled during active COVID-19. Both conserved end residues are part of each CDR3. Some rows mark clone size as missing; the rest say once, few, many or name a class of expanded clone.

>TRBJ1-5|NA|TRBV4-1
CASSQPSGPSGQPQHF
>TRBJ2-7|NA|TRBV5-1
CASSPRDRELYEQYF
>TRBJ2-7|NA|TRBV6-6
CASSYRRVVEQYF
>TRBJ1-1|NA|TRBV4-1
CASSQAGTEFNTEAFF
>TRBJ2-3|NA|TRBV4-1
CASTQDRTTDTQYF
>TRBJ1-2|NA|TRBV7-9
CASSFLGGLYGYTF
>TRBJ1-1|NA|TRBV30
CAWRAPRQGAVNTEAFF
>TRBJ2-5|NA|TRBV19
CASSIDGGGTGTQYF
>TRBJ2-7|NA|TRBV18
CASSPIAGTGAIEQYF
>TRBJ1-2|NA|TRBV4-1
CASSRPGQGHYGYTF
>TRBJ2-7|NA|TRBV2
CASSPIEFEQYF
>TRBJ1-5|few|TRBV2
CASSDGTGRKQPQHF
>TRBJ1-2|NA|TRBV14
CASSQLSIYGYTF
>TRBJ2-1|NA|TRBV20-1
CSASGGQGLYNEQFF
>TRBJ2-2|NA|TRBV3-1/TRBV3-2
CASSSSGGNGELFF
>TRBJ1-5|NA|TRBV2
CASREGQGGNQPQHF
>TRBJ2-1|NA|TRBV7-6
CASSFGTSGQNEQFF
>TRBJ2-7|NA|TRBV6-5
CASSYSHWDGGSEQYF
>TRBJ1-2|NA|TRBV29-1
CSVTGLNYGYTF